The sequence of this T cell receptor (beta chain) was determined in a study of T-cell reconstitution after alpha-beta-depleted transplantation in children. Germline V gene sequence: CDR1 SQVTM, CDR2 ANQGSEA. V was clipped by 0 bases and J by 0 bases, with 26 bases between them. This CDR3 is built from 20 residues. As it was prepared, the TCRbeta library received unique molecular identifiers. TCRdb re-called the PCR reads through MiXCR, storing one row per CDR3 protein. The sample records hundreds of thousands of distinct CDR3 sequences, 23% being singletons. The sequencing used PBMCs, mostly from graft donor cells, collected 360 days after TCRalphabeta/CD19-depleted stem cell transplant. The TCR originated in a boy under two years old who had a stem cell transplant for acute myeloid leukemia, so the T cells may come from the graft donor. The rearrangement links TRBV29-1 to TRBJ1-2; D is possibly TRBD1 (6 bases). CDR3 nucleotide sequence: TGCAGCGTTGAAGATTTGCAGGGGAGACTGAACCTTCCAGCTAACTATGGCTACACCTTC. This encodes CSVEDLQGRLNLPANYGYTF.